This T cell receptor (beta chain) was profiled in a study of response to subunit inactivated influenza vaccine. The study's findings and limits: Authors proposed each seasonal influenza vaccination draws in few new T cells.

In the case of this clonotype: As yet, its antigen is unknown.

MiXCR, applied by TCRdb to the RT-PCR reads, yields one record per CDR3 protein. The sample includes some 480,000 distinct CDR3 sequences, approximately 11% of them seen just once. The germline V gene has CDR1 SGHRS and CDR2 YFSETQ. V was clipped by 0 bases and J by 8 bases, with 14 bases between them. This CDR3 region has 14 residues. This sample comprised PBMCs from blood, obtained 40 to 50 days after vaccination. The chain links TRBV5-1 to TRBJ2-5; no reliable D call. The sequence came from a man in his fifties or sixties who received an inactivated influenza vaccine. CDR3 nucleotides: TGCGCCAGCAGCTTGGCCCTGGTGTCAGACACCCAGTACTTC. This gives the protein CASSLALVSDTQYF.